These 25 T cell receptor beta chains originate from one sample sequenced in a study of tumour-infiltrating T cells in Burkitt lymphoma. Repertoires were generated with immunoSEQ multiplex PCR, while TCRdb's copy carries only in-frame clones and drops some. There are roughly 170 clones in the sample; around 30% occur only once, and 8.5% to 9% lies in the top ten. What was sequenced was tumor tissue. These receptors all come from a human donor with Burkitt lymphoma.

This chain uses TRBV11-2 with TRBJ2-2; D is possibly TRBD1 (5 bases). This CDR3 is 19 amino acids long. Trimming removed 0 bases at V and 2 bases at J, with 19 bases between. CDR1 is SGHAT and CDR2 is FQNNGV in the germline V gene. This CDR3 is CASSLESVLRGLNTGELFF. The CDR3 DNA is TGTGCCAGCAGCTTAGAAAGCGTCCTAAGGGGCCTTAACACCGGGGAGCTGTTTTTT.

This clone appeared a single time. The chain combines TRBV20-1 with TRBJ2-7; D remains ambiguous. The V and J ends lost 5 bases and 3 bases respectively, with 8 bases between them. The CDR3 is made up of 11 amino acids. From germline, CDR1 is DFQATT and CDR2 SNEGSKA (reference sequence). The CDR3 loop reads CSAVPNYEQYF. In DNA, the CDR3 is TGCAGTGCTGTTCCTAACTACGAGCAGTACTTC.

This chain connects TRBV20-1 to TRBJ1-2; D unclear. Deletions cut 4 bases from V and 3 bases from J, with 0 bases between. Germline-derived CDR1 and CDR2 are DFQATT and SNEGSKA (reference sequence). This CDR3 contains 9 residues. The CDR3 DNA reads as TGCAGTGCTAACTATGGCTACACCTTC. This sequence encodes CSANYGYTF.

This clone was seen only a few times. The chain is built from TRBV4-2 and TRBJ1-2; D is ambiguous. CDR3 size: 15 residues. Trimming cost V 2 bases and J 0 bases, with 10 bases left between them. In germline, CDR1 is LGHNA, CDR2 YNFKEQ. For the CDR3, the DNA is TGTGCCAGCAGCCAATACGACGGTTCTAACTATGGCTACACCTTC. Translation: CASSQYDGSNYGYTF.

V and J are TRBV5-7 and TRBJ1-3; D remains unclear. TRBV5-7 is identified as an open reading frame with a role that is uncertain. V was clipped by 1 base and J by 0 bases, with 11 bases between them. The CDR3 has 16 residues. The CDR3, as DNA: TGTGCCAGCAGCTTGCGAGCGGTTTACTCTGGAAACACCATATATTTT. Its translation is CASSLRAVYSGNTIYF.

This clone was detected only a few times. The CDR3 protein is CAWSKTTGGWEETQYF. The CDR3, as DNA: TGTGCCTGGAGTAAGACGACAGGGGGTTGGGAAGAGACCCAGTACTTC. The chain links TRBV30 to TRBJ2-5, with 9 positions matching TRBD1. This CDR3 comprises 16 residues. CDR1 and CDR2 (germline): GTSNPN, SVGIG (reference sequence). The J segment lost 3 bases and the V segment lost 2 bases, leaving 10 bases of the junction unmatched. The full variable domain, completed using reference TRBV30 and TRBJ2-5, is SQTIHQWPATLVQPVGSPLSLECTVEGTSNPNLYWYRQAAGRGLQLLFYSVGIGQISSEVPQNLSASRPQDRQFILSSKKLLLSDSGFYLCAWSKTTGGWEETQYFGPGTRLLVL.

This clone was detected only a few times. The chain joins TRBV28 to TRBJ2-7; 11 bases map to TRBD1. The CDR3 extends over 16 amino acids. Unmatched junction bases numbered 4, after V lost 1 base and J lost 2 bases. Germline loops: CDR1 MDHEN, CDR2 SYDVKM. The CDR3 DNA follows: TGTGCCAGCAGTTTATCACCGGGACAGGGGGCCTACGAGCAGTACTTC. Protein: CASSLSPGQGAYEQYF. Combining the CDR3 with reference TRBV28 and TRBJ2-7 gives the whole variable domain DVKVTQSSRYLVKRTGEKVFLECVQDMDHENMFWYRQDPGLGLRLIYFSYDVKMKEKGDIPEGYSVSREKKERFSLILESASTNQTSMYLCASSLSPGQGAYEQYFGPGTRLTVT.

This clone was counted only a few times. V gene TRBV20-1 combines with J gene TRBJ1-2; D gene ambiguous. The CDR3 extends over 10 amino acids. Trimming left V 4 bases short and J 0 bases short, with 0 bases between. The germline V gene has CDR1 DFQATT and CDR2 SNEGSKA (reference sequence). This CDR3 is CSATNYGYTF. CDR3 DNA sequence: TGCAGTGCTACTAACTATGGCTACACCTTC.

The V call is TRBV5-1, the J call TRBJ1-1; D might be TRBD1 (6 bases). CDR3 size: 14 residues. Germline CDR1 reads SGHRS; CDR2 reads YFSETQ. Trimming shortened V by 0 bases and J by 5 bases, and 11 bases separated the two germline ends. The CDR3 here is CASSLEGGRTEAFF. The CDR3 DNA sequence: TGCGCCAGCAGCTTGGAAGGGGGTCGGACTGAAGCTTTCTTT.

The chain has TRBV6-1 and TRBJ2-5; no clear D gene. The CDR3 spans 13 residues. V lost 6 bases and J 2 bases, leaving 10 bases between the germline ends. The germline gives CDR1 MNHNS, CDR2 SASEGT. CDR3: CASRTNQQETQYF. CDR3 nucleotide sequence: TGTGCCAGCAGAACAAACCAACAAGAGACCCAGTACTTC.

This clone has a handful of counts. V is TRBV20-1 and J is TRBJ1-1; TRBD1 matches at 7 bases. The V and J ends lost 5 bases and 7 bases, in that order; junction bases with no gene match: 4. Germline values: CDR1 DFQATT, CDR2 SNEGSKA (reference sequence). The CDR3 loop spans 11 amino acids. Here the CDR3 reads CSAPDRLEAFF. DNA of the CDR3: TGCAGTGCTCCGGACAGGCTTGAAGCTTTCTTT.

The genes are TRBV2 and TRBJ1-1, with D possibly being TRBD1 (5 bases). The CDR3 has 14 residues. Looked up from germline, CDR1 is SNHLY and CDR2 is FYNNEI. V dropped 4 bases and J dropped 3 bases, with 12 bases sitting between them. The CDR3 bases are TGTGCCAGCAGTGGTCAGGGTGGGGACACTGAAGCTTTCTTT. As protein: CASSGQGGDTEAFF.

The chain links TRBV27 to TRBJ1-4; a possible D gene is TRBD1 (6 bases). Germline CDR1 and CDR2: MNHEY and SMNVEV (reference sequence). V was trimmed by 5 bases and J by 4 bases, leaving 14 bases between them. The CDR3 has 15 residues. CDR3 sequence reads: CASSQTRGNNEKLFF. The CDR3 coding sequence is TGTGCCAGCAGTCAAACGAGGGGGAATAATGAAAAACTGTTTTTT.

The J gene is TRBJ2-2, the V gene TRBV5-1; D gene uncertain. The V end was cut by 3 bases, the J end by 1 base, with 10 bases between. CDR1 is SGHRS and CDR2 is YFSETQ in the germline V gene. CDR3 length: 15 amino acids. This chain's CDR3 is CASSSGPLNTGELFF. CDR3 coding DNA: TGCGCCAGCAGCTCCGGACCGCTGAACACCGGGGAGCTGTTTTTT.

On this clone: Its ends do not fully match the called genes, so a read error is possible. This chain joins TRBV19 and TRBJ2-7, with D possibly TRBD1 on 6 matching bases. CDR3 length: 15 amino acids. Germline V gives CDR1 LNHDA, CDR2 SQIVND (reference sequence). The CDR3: CANSMDSPSSYEQYF. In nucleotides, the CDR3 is TGTGCCAATAGTATGGACAGTCCTAGCTCCTACGAGCAGTACTTC. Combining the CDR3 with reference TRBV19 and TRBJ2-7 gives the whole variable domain DGGITQSPKYLFRKEGQNVTLSCEQNLNHDAMYWYRQDPGQGLRLIYYSQIVNDFQKGDIAEGYSVSREKKESFPLTVTSAQKNPTAFYLCANSMDSPSSYEQYFGPGTRLTVT.

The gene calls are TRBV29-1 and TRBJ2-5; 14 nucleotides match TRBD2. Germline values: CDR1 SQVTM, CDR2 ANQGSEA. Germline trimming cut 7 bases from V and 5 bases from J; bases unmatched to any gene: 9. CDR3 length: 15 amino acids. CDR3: CSARGTSGSKETQYF. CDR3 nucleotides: TGCAGCGCCAGAGGGACTAGCGGGAGTAAGGAGACCCAGTACTTC.

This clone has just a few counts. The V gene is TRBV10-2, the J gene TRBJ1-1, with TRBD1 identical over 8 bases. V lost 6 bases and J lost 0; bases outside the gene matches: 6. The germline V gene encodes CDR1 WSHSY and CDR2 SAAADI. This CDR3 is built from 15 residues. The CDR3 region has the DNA TGCGCCAGCAGCTCCAGGACAGGGCTGAACACTGAAGCTTTCTTT. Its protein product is CASSSRTGLNTEAFF.

DNA for the CDR3: TGTGCCAGTAGTATTCAAGGGGGCGCGGGAGGCTACACCTTC. As protein: CASSIQGGAGGYTF. The V gene is TRBV19, the J gene TRBJ1-2, with 7 bases identical to TRBD1. V shed 3 bases, J shed 8 bases, and the junction held 9 bases outside the gene matches. CDR3 length: 14 amino acids. Germline V gene sequence: CDR1 LNHDA, CDR2 SQIVND (reference sequence).

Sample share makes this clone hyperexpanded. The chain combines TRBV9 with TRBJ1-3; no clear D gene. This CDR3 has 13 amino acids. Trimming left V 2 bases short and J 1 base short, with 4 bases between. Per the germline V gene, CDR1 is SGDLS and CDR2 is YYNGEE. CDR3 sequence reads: CASSVGSGNTIYF. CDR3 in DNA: TGTGCCAGCAGCGTCGGGTCTGGAAACACCATATATTTT.

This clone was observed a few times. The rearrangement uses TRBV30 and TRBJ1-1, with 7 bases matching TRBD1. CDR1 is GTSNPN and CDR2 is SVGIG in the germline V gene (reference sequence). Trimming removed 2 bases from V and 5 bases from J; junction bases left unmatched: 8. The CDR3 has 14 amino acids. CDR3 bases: TGTGCCTGGAGTTCGGGACAGCTAAGGACTGAAGCTTTCTTT. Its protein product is CAWSSGQLRTEAFF.

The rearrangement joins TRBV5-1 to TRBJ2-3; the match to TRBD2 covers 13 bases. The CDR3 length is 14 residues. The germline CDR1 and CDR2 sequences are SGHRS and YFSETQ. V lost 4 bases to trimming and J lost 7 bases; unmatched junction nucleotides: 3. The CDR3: CASSAGLAGYTQYF. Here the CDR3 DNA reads TGCGCCAGCAGCGCGGGACTAGCGGGGTATACGCAGTATTTT.

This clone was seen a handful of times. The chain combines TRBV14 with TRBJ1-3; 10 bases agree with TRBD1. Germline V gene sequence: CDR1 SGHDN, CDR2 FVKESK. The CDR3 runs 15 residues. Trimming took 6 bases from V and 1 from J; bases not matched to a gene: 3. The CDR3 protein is CASSWTGGSGNTIYF. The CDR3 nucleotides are TGTGCCAGCAGTTGGACAGGGGGATCTGGAAACACCATATATTTT.

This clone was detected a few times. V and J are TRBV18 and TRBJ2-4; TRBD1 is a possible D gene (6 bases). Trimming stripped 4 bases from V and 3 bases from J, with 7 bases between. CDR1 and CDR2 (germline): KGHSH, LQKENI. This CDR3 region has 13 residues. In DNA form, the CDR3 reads TGTGCCAGCTCACGGACAGACAAAAACATTCAGTACTTC. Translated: CASSRTDKNIQYF.

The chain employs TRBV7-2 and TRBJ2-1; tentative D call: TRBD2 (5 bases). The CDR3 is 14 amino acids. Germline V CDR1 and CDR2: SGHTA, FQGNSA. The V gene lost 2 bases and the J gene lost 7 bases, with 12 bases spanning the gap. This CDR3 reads CASSLKTKFNEQFF. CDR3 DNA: TGTGCCAGCAGCTTAAAGACTAAGTTTAATGAGCAGTTCTTC.

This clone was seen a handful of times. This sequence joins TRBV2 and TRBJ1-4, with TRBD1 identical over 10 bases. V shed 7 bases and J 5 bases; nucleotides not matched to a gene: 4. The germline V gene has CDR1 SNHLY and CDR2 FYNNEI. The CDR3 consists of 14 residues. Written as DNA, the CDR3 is TGTGCCAGCACTCCGACAGGGGGCAATGAAAAACTGTTTTTT. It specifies CASTPTGGNEKLFF.